The 5 T cell receptor beta chains given below trace back to one sample, sequenced in a study of blood T cells in healthy people across ages. The second PCR ran about 6 to 12 cycles with a sample-barcoded 5' primer and J-beta primers. TCRdb passed the 5' RACE reads through MiXCR, listing each CDR3 protein once. The data contain some 1,500,000 distinct CDR3 sequences, roughly 43% of them seen just once; the ten biggest clones take up 4%. The material sequenced was blood. The receptors were sampled from a young woman in good health.

This clonotype was seen only a few times. The rearrangement uses TRBV20-1 and TRBJ1-4; 10 nucleotides align to TRBD1. CDR3 size: 14 residues. The V segment lost 2 bases and the J segment 8 bases; nucleotides outside the gene matches: 5. Germline CDR1 is DFQATT and CDR2 is SNEGSKA (reference sequence). This CDR3 reads CSARRGTGEEKLFF. In DNA form, the CDR3 reads TGCAGTGCTAGACGAGGGACAGGGGAGGAAAAACTGTTTTTT.

The rearrangement links TRBV4-3 to TRBJ1-2; no definite D call. Trimming took off 6 bases at V and 2 bases at J, with 13 bases between the two ends. In germline, CDR1 is LGHNA, CDR2 YSLEER. This CDR3 region has 14 residues. This chain's CDR3 is CASSREVLNYGYTF. The CDR3 nucleotides are TGCGCCAGCAGTCGCGAGGTCCTGAACTATGGCTACACCTTC.

The rearrangement uses TRBV20-1 and TRBJ2-5; D not resolved. The CDR3 sequence is 11 residues long. The V and J ends lost 3 bases and 11 bases respectively, with 13 bases between them. Germline loops: CDR1 DFQATT, CDR2 SNEGSKA (reference sequence). The CDR3 coding sequence is TGCAGTGCTAGGCGACATTATGAGCAGTACTTC. It encodes CSARRHYEQYF.

This clonotype was counted a few times. The chain has TRBV5-1 and TRBJ2-1, with 7 bases fitting TRBD2. Per germline, CDR1 SGHRS and CDR2 YFSETQ. Trimming removed 4 bases from V and 0 bases from J; junction bases left unmatched: 7. The CDR3 is 16 amino acids. The CDR3 DNA sequence: TGCGCCAGCAGCCGGGGGGTCCGTAGCTCCTACAATGAGCAGTTCTTC. Its translation: CASSRGVRSSYNEQFF.

The CDR3 is CASSLQGTFSGYTF. Written as DNA, the CDR3 is TGTGCCAGCAGTTTACAGGGGACATTTTCTGGCTACACCTTC. This chain connects TRBV27 to TRBJ1-2; D possibly corresponds to TRBD1 (6 bases). Germline loops: CDR1 MNHEY, CDR2 SMNVEV (reference sequence). V lost 2 bases and J lost 7, with 14 bases in between. The CDR3 contains 14 residues.